This T cell receptor beta chain derives from a study of blood T cell repertoires in COVID-19. The CDR3 consists of 16 residues. Trimming shortened V by 4 bases and J by 2 bases, and 19 bases separated the two germline ends. Germline lookup yields CDR1 SGDLS and CDR2 YYNGEE. The table came from immunoSEQ multiplex PCR; TCRdb's copy has only in-frame clones and leaves some out. The sample holds 440,000 or so clones, about nine tenths seen once. The gene calls are TRBV9 and TRBJ2-7; maybe TRBD2 (6 bases). The receptor was isolated from a woman in her thirties or forties with COVID-19, enrolled during active disease. Sequenced sample: peripheral blood. The CDR3 loop reads CASSPPPGDGPYEQYF. CDR3 nucleotide sequence: TGTGCCAGCAGCCCACCCCCGGGGGACGGACCCTACGAGCAGTACTTC.